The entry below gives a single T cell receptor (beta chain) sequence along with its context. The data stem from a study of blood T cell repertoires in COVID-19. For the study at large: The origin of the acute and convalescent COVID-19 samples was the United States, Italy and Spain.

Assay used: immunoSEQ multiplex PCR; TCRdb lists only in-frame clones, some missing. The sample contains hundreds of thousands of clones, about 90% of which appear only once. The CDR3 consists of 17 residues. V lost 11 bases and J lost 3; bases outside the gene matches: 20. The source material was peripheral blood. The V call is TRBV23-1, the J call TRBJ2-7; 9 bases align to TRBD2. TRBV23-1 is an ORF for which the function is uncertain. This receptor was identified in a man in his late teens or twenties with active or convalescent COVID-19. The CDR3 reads CAGLGGLAGTASYEQYF. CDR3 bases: TGCGCCGGCTTAGGCGGTCTAGCGGGGACCGCAAGCTACGAGCAGTACTTC.